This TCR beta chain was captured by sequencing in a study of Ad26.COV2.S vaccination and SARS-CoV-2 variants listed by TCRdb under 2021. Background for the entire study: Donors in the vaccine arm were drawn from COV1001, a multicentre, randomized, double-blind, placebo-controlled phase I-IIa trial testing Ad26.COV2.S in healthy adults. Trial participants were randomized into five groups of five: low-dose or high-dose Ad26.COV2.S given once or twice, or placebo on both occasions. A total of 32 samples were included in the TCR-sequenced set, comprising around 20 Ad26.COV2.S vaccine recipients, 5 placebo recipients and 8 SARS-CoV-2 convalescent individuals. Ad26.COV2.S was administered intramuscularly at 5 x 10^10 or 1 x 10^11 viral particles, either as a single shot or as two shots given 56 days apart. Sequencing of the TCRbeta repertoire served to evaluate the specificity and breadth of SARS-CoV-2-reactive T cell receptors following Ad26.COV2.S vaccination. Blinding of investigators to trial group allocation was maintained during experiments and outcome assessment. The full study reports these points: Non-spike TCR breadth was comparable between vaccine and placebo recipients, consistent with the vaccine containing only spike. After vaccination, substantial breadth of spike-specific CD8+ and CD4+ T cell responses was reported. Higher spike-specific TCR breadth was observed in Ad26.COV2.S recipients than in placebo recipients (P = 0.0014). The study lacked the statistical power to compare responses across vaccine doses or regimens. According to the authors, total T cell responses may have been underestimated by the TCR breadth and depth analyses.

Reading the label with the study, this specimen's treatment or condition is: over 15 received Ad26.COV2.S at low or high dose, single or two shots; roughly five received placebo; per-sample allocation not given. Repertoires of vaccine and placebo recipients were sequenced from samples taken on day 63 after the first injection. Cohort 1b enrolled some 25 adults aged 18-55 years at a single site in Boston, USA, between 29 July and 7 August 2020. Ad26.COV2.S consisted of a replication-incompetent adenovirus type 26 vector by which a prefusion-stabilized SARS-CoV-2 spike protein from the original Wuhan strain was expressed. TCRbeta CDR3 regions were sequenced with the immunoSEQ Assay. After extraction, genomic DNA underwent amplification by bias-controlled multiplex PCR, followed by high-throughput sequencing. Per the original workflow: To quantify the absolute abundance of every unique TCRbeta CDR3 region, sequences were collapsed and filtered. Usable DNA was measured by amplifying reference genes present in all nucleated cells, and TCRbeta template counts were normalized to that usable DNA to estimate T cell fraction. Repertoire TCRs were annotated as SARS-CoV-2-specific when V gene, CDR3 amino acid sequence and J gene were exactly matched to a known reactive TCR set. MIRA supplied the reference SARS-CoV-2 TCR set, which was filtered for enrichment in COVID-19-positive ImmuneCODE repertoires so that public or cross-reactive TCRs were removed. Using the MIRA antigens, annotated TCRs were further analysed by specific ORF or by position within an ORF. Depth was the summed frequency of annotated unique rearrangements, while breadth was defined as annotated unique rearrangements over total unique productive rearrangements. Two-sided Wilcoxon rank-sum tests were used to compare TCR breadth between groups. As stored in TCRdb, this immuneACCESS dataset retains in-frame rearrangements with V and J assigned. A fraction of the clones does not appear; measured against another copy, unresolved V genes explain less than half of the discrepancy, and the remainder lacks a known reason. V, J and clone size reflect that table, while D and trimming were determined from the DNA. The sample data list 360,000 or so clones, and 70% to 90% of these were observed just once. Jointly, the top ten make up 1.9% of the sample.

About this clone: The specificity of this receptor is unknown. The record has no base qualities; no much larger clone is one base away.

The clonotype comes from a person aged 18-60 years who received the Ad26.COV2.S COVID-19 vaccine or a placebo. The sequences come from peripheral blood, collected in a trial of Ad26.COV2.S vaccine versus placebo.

The CDR3 protein sequence reads: CASSVGTDLNEKLFF. At the DNA level, the sequence is TGTGCCAGCAGCGTAGGGACAGACCTAAATGAAAAACTGTTTTTT. The V gene is TRBV9 and the J gene is TRBJ1-4; TRBD1 is possibly the D segment (6 matching bases). The CDR3 has 15 amino acids, counting the end cysteine and phenylalanine. CDR3 DNA is the only sequence kept; it has 45 bases, read in frame from the first base. The germline V gene gives CDR1 as SGDLS and CDR2 as YYNGEE. V and J are truncated by 0 bases and 5 bases respectively, leaving an intervening sequence of 11 bases.